This T cell receptor (beta chain) was observed in a study of blood T cells in healthy people across ages. CDR1 and CDR2 (germline): MNHNY, SVGAGI (reference sequence). The J segment lost 5 bases and the V segment lost 5 bases, leaving 8 bases of the junction unmatched. The CDR3 contains 14 residues. Using a J-beta primer mix together with a sample-barcoded 5' primer, a second PCR was run for roughly 6 to 12 cycles. All samples gave at least 2.5 million CDR3-containing paired-end reads. TCRdb analysed the 5' RACE reads with MiXCR anew, one entry per CDR3 protein. The table lists about 690,000 distinct CDR3 sequences, about 43% of them singletons. Study conclusions and caveats: Whereas aged donors had fewer naive CD4+ cells, long-lived donors had more of them and higher diversity. Donor CMV status, an unknown factor, possibly confounded changes in expanded clonotypes.

Roughly 10 milliliters was the volume of peripheral blood drawn from each donor. This clonotype was seen only a few times. Its antigen is still unknown. The chain is built from TRBV6-6 and TRBJ2-7; 8 nucleotides agree with TRBD1. The sample comprised blood. The clonotype originates from an elderly man in good health. CDR3 in amino acids: CASSGGTGGNEQYF. For the CDR3, the DNA is TGTGCCAGCAGTGGCGGGACAGGCGGTAACGAGCAGTACTTC.